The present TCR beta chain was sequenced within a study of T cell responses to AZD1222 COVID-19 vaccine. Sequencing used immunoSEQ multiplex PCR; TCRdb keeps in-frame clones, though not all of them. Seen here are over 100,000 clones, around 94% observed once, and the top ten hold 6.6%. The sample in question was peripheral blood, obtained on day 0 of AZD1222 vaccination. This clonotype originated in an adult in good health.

CDR3 nucleotides: TGCGCCAGCAGTGATCAGGGGCAGGGGGCAGGAGAGCAGTACTTC. This sequence encodes CASSDQGQGAGEQYF. V and J are TRBV10-1 and TRBJ2-7, with 8 bases matching TRBD1. The V segment lost 3 bases and the J segment 7 bases; nucleotides outside the gene matches: 11. The CDR3 extends over 15 amino acids. Germline CDR1 reads WNHNN; CDR2 reads SYGVQD (reference sequence).